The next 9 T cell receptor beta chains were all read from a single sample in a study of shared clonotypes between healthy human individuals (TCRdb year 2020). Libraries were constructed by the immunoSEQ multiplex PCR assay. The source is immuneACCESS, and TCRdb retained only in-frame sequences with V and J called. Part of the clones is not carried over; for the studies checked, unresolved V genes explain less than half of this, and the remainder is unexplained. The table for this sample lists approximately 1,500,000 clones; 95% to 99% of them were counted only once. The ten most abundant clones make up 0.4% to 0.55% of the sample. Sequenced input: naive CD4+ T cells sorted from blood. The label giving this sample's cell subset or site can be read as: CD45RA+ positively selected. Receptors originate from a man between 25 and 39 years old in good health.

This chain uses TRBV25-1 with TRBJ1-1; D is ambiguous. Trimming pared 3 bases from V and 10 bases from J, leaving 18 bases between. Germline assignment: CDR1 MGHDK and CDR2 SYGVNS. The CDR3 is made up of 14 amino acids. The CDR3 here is CASSEVGPSLRAFF. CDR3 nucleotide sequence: TGTGCCAGCAGTGAGGTGGGCCCCAGTTTACGAGCTTTCTTT.

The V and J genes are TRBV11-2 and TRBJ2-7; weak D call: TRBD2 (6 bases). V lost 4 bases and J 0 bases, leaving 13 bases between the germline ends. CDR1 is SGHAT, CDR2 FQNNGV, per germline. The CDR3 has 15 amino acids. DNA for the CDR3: TGTGCCAGCAGCTCGGGGACTGGGCACTCCTACGAGCAGTACTTC. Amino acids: CASSSGTGHSYEQYF.

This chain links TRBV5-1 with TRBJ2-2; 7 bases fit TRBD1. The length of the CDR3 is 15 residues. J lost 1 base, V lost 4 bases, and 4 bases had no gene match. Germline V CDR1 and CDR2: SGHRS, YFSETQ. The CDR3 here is CASSKGQRNTGELFF. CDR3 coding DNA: TGCGCCAGCAGCAAGGGACAGCGGAACACCGGGGAGCTGTTTTTT.

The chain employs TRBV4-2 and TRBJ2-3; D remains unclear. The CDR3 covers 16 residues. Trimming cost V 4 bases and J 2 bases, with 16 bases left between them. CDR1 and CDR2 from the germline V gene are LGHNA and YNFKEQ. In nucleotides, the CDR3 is TGTGCCAGCAGCCTCACGGCGGCGAAAGACACAGATACGCAGTATTTT. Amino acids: CASSLTAAKDTDTQYF.

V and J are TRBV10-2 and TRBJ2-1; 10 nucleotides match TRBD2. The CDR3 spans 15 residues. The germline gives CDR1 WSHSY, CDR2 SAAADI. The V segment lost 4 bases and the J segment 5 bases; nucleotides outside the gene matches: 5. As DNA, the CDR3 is TGCGCCAGCAGTGTGATAGCGGGAGGCAACAATGAGCAGTTCTTC. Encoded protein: CASSVIAGGNNEQFF.

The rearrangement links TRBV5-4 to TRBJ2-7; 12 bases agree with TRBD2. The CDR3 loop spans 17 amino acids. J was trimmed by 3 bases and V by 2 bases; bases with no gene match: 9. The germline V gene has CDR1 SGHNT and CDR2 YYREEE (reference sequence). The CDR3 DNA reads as TGTGCCAGCAGCTTTTCGGCTAGCGGGAGGGAACTCTACGAGCAGTACTTC. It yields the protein CASSFSASGRELYEQYF.

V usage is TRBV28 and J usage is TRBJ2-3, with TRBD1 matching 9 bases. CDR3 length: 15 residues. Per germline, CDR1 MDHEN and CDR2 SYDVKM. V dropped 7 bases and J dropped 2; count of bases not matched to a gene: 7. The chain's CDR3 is CASTDRGRSTDTQYF. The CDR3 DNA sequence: TGTGCCAGCACCGACAGGGGGAGGTCCACAGATACGCAGTATTTT. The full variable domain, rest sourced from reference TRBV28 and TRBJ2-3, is DVKVTQSSRYLVKRTGEKVFLECVQDMDHENMFWYRQDPGLGLRLIYFSYDVKMKEKGDIPEGYSVSREKKERFSLILESASTNQTSMYLCASTDRGRSTDTQYFGPGTRLTVL.

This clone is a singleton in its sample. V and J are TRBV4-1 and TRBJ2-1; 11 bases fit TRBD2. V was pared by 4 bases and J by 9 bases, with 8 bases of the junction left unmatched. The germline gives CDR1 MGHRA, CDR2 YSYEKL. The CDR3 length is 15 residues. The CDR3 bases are TGCGCCAGCAGCCTGACTAGCGGGATTTTGGCTGAGCAGTTCTTC. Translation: CASSLTSGILAEQFF.

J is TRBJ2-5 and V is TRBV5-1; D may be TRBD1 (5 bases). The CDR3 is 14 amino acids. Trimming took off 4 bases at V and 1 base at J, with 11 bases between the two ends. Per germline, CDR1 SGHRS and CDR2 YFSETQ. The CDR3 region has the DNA TGCGCCAGCAGCCAATGGGGCACCCAAGAGACCCAGTACTTC. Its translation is CASSQWGTQETQYF.